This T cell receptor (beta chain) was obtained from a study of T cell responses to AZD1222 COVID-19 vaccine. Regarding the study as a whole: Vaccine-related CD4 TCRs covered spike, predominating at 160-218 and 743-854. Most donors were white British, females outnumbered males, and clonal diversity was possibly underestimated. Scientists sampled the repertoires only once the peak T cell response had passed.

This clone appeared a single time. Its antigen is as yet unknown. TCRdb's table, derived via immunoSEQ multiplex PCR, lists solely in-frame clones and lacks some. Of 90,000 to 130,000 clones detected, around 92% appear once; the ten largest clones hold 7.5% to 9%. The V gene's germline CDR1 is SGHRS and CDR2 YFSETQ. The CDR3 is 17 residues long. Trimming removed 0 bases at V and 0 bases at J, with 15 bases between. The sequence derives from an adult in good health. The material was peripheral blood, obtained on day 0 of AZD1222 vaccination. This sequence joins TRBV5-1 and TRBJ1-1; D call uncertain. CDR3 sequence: CASSLELYPGLNTEAFF. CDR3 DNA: TGCGCCAGCAGCTTGGAACTATATCCGGGGTTGAACACTGAAGCTTTCTTT.